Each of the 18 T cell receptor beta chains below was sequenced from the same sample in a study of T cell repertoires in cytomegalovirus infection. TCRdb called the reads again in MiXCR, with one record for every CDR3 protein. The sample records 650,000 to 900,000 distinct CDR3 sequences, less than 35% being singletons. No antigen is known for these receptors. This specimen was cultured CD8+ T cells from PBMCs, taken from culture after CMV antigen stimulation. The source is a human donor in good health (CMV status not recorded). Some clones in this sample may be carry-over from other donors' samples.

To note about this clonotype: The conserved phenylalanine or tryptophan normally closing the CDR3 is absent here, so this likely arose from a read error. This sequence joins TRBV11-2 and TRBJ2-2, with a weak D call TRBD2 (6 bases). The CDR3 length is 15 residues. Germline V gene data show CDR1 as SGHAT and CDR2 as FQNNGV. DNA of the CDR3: TGTGCCAGTAGCTTGTCAGTGGGGACTACCGGGGAGCTGTTTTCT. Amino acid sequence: CASSLSVGTTGELFS.

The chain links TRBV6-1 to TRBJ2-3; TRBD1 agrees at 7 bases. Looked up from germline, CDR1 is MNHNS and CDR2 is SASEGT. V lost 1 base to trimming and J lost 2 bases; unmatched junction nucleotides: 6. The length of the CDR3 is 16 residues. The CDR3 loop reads CASSEGDSPYTDTQYF. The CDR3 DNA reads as TGTGCCAGCAGTGAAGGGGACAGCCCCTACACAGATACGCAGTATTTT.

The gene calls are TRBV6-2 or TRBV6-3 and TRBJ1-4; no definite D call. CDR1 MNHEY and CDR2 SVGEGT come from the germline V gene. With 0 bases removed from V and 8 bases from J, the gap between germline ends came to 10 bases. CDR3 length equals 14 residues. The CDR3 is CASSYSRVREKLFF. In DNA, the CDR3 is TGTGCCAGCAGTTACTCGAGGGTTCGAGAAAAACTGTTTTTT.

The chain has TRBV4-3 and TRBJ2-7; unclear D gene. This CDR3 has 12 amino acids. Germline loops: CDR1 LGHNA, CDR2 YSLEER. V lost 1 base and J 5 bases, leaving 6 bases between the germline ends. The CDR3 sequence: CASSQGGHEQYV. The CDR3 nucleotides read TGCGCCAGCAGCCAAGGGGGTCACGAGCAGTACGTC.

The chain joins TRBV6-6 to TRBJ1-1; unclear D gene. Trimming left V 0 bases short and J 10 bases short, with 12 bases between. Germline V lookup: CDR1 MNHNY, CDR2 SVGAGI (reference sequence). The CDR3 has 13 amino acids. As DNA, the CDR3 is TGTGCCAGCAGTTACTCGATTGAGATGAGAGCTTTCTTT. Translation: CASSYSIEMRAFF.

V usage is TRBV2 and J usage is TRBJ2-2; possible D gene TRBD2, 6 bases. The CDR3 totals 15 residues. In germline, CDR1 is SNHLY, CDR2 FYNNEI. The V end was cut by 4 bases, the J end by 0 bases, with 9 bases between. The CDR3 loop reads CASSGLAPNTGELFF. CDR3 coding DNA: TGTGCCAGCAGTGGGCTAGCGCCGAACACCGGGGAGCTGTTTTTT.

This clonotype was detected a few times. CDR3 nucleotides: TGTGCCAGCAGTCCCACGAATGGAGAGACCCAGTACTTC. Its protein product is CASSPTNGETQYF. V usage is TRBV28 and J usage is TRBJ2-5, with no clear D. The V gene's germline CDR1 is MDHEN and CDR2 SYDVKM. The CDR3 length is 13 residues. V was clipped by 5 bases and J by 4 bases, with 11 bases between them.

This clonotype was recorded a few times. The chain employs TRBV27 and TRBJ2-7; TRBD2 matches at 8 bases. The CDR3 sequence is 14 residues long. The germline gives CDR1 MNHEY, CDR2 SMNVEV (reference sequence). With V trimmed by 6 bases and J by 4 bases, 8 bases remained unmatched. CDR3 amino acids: CASSPGTRIYEQYV. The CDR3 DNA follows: TGTGCCAGCAGCCCCGGGACTAGAATTTACGAGCAGTACGTC.

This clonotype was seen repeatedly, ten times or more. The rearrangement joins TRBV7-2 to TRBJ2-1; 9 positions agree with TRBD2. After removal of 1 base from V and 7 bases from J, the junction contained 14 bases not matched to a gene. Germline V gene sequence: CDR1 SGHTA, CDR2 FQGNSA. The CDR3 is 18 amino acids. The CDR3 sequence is CASSLGPEGLAGLNEQFF. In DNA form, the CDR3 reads TGTGCCAGCAGCTTAGGCCCTGAGGGGCTAGCGGGGTTAAATGAGCAGTTCTTC.

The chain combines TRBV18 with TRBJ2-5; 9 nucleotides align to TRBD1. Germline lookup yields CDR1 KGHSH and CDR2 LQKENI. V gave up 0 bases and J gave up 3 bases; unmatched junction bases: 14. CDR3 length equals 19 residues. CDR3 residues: CASSPPGWTGAAFKETQYF. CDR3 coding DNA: TGTGCCAGCTCACCACCCGGCTGGACAGGGGCCGCTTTTAAAGAGACCCAGTACTTC.

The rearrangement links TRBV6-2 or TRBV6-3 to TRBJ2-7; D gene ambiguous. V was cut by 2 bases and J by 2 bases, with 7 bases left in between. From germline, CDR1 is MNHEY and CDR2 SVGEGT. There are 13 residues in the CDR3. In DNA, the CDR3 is TGTGCCAGCAGTTACGACGTCCCCTACGAGCAGTACTTC. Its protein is CASSYDVPYEQYF.

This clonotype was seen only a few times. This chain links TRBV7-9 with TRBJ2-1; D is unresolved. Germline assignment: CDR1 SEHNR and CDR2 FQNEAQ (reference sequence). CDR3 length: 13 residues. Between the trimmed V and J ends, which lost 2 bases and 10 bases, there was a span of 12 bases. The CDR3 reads CASSLSGVEEQFF. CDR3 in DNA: TGTGCCAGCAGCTTAAGTGGGGTGGAGGAGCAGTTCTTC.

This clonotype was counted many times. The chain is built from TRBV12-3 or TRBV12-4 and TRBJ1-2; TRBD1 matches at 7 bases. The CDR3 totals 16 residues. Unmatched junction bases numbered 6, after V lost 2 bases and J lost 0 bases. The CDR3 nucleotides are TGTGCCAGCAGTTTACGGCGACAGGGACCTAACTATGGCTACACCTTC. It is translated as CASSLRRQGPNYGYTF.

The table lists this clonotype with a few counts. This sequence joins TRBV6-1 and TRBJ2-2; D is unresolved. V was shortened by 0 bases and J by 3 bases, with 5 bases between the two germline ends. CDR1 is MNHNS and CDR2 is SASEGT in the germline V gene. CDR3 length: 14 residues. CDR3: CASSEADYTGELFF. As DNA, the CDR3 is TGTGCCAGCAGTGAAGCCGACTACACCGGGGAGCTGTTTTTT.

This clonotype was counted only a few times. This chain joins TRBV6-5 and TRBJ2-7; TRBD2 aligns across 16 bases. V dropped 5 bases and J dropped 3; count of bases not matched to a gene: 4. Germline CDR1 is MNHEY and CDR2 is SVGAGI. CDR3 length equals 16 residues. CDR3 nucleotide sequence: TGTGCCAGCAGTCCCGGGACTAGCGGGGGGGACTACGAGCAGTACTTC. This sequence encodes CASSPGTSGGDYEQYF.

Written as DNA, the CDR3 is TGTGCCAGCAGCTTATCAAGGGCGGGGCCGAACACCGGGGAGCTGTTTTTT. Amino acid sequence: CASSLSRAGPNTGELFF. The chain uses TRBV7-6 and TRBJ2-2; possible D gene TRBD2, 6 bases. V was trimmed by 2 bases and J by 0 bases, leaving 13 bases between them. The germline V gene encodes CDR1 SGHVS and CDR2 FNYEAQ. This CDR3 comprises 17 residues. The full variable domain, its missing parts supplied by reference TRBV7-6 and TRBJ2-2, is GAGVSQSPRYKVTKRGQDVALRCDPISGHVSLYWYRQALGQGPEFLTYFNYEAQQDKSGLPNDRFSAERPEGSISTLTIQRTEQRDSAMYRCASSLSRAGPNTGELFFGEGSRLTVL.

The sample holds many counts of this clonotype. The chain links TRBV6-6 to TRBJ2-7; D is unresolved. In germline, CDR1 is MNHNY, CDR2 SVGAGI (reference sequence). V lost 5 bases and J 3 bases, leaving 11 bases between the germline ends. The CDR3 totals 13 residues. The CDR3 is CASSRRNNYEQYF. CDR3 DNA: TGTGCCAGCAGTCGACGTAATAACTACGAGCAGTACTTC.

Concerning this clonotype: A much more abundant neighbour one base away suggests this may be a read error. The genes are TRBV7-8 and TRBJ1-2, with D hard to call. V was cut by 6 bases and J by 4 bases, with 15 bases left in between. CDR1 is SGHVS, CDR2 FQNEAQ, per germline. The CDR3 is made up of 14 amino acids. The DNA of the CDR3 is TGTGCCAGCAGGACTGACGTGGCAGGCTATGGCTACACCTTC. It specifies CASRTDVAGYGYTF.